The clone carrying this T cell receptor beta chain showed up just a few times. As yet, its antigen is unknown. Expressed TCRB transcripts were sequenced, since all the RNA that had been isolated was reverse transcribed. About 3.6 million reads on average were seen across naive, central memory and regulatory T cell samples. Using immunoSEQ multiplex PCR, the repertoire was profiled, and TCRdb retains in-frame clones only, with some absent. Here the sample spans more than 300,000 clones, approximately 9.9% being singletons. The data were obtained in a study of beta chain features in type 1 diabetes. Study-wide points: PCR could preferentially amplify shorter templates, alike in patients and controls. Among patients with Type 1 diabetes, TCRB CDR3s were moderately but significantly shorter in every one of the four CD4+ subsets.

Purities over 95% were achieved in all sorted populations. With V trimmed by 8 bases and J by 3 bases, 1 base remained unmatched. There are 13 residues in the CDR3. Germline CDR1 GTSNPN, CDR2 SVGIG (reference sequence). This sequence was found in a young man with type 1 diabetes. The rearrangement uses TRBV30 and TRBJ1-6, with 10 bases that match TRBD1. Sequencing was performed on central memory CD4+ T cells from blood. This CDR3 reads CAGTGDYNSPLHF. The CDR3 coding sequence is TGTGCCGGGACAGGGGACTATAATTCACCCCTCCACTTT. The full variable domain, with the rest looked up from reference TRBV30 and TRBJ1-6, is SQTIHQWPATLVQPVGSPLSLECTVEGTSNPNLYWYRQAAGRGLQLLFYSVGIGQISSEVPQNLSASRPQDRQFILSSKKLLLSDSGFYLCAGTGDYNSPLHFGNGTRLTVT.